This entry is about one T cell receptor (beta chain). Its cognate antigen is unknown. Use of 60 Vbeta and 13 Jbeta primers characterized the PCR. The method was immunoSEQ multiplex PCR; TCRdb's version includes in-frame clones alone and lacks a portion of them. The sample holds approximately 180,000 clones, 70% to 80% seen once. V lost 1 base and J lost 2, with 8 bases in between. CDR3 length: 14 residues. CDR1 and CDR2 from the germline V gene are MNHEY and SMNVEV (reference sequence). The sample is drawn from a study of cytomegalovirus exposure and HLA in healthy donors. The study, taken as a whole, reports: What was likely a sequencing artifact was a cluster of highly shared sequence variants.

Sequencing input: PBMCs. This clonotype was obtained from a woman aged 45 to 65 in good health and CMV-seronegative. The rearrangement uses TRBV27 and TRBJ1-1; D call uncertain. Here the CDR3 reads CASSLLGRNTEAFF. The CDR3 region has the DNA TGTGCCAGCAGTTTATTGGGCAGAAACACTGAAGCTTTCTTT.